What follows are 22 T cell receptor beta chains derived from one specimen sequenced in a study of T-cell memory formation after mild COVID-19. MiXCR, applied by TCRdb to the 5' RACE reads, yields one record per CDR3 protein. The sample has 470,000 or so distinct CDR3 sequences, more than 15% seen once. Sequencing was performed on PBMCs or a T cell subset sorted from them (not recorded which). These receptors were collected from a man between 18 and 29 years old who had mild COVID-19 (a few samples of this study predate the infection). Cell type and time point are not known.

This clonotype was observed a few times. The chain combines TRBV2 with TRBJ1-2; 9 bases are a match to TRBD1. CDR1 is SNHLY, CDR2 FYNNEI, per germline. The CDR3 length is 15 residues. The junction had 11 bases not matched to a gene; V was cut back by 5 bases and J by 7 bases. The CDR3 region is CASSTPTGTGSGYTF. The DNA of the CDR3 is TGTGCCAGCAGTACCCCCACCGGGACAGGGAGTGGCTACACCTTC.

V is TRBV4-3 and J is TRBJ2-1; unclear D gene. Trimming pared 7 bases from V and 2 bases from J, leaving 12 bases between. CDR3 size: 14 residues. Germline CDR1 and CDR2: LGHNA and YSLEER. The CDR3 region is CASTPSLTYNEQFF. In DNA, the CDR3 is TGCGCCAGCACGCCAAGTTTAACCTACAATGAGCAGTTCTTC.

The rearrangement links TRBV4-3 to TRBJ1-3; no reliable D call. Trimming shortened V by 0 bases and J by 0 bases, and 12 bases separated the two germline ends. Germline CDR1 and CDR2: LGHNA and YSLEER. The CDR3 spans 17 residues. The CDR3 coding sequence is TGCGCCAGCAGCCAAGAAGGAGCGTTCCGCTCTGGAAACACCATATATTTT. Amino acid sequence: CASSQEGAFRSGNTIYF.

The chain recombines TRBV6-2 or TRBV6-3 with TRBJ2-3; D is ambiguous. Trimming removed 6 bases from V and 4 bases from J, with 8 bases in between. The CDR3 is 12 residues long. Germline loops: CDR1 MNHEY, CDR2 SVGEGT. CDR3 in amino acids: CASRVNADTQYF. CDR3 DNA: TGTGCCAGCAGAGTTAACGCAGATACGCAGTATTTT.

The gene calls are TRBV7-2 and TRBJ2-2; no clear D gene. Germline V lookup: CDR1 SGHTA, CDR2 FQGNSA. This CDR3 spans 15 amino acids. V lost 5 bases to trimming and J lost 2 bases, with 12 bases between them. The CDR3 nucleotides are TGTGCCAGCAGCCCCGACATGGATAACACCGGGGAGCTGTTTTTT. Translating gives CASSPDMDNTGELFF.

The sample holds one count of this clonotype. V and J are TRBV28 and TRBJ1-2; D remains ambiguous. Germline CDR1 MDHEN, CDR2 SYDVKM. Trimming took off 6 bases at V and 0 bases at J, with 14 bases between the two ends. The length of the CDR3 is 15 residues. In nucleotides, the CDR3 is TGTGCCAGCAGGTCTAATCCAACGACTAACTATGGCTACACCTTC. It is translated as CASRSNPTTNYGYTF.

The chain carries TRBV12-5 and TRBJ2-5, with D possibly being TRBD1 or TRBD2 (6 bases each). CDR3 length: 13 amino acids. Germline CDR1 reads LGHNT; CDR2 reads FRNRAP. Trimming stripped 7 bases from V and 5 bases from J, with 14 bases between. For the CDR3, the DNA is TGTGCTAGTGCTTCGGGGGCGCAGGAGACCCAGTACTTC. As protein: CASASGAQETQYF.

The chain uses TRBV5-1 and TRBJ1-4; tentative D call: TRBD1 (5 bases). Germline V gives CDR1 SGHRS, CDR2 YFSETQ. V was clipped by 2 bases and J by 0 bases, with 17 bases between them. The CDR3 consists of 18 residues. Here the CDR3 DNA reads TGCGCCAGCAGCTTCGACCCTCCAGGGTCCGCAACTAATGAAAAACTGTTTTTT. Translation: CASSFDPPGSATNEKLFF.

This clonotype came up a few times. V usage is TRBV12-3 or TRBV12-4 and J usage is TRBJ1-5; possible D gene TRBD1, 5 bases. CDR3 length equals 15 residues. Trimming shortened V by 5 bases and J by 6 bases, and 17 bases separated the two germline ends. CDR3 coding DNA: TGTGCCAGCAGTCCCATGGTAGGGGCCGGTCAGCCCCAGCATTTT. This codes for CASSPMVGAGQPQHF.

This clonotype was found many times. V gene TRBV15 combines with J gene TRBJ2-1, with D tentatively TRBD2 (5 bases). Germline V gene data show CDR1 as LNHNV and CDR2 as YYDKDF (reference sequence). The V end was cut by 0 bases, the J end by 10 bases, with 7 bases between. The length of the CDR3 is 12 residues. This chain's CDR3 is CATSRDRLEQFF. In nucleotides, the CDR3 is TGTGCCACCAGCAGAGATAGACTAGAGCAGTTCTTC.

A few counts support this clonotype. The gene calls are TRBV14 and TRBJ1-4; D is unclear. Germline V gene lookup returns CDR1 SGHDN and CDR2 FVKESK. Trimming left V 4 bases short and J 3 bases short, with 9 bases between. The CDR3 is 14 amino acids. This CDR3 reads CASSLASANEKLFF. As DNA, the CDR3 is TGTGCCAGCAGCCTCGCGTCAGCTAATGAAAAACTGTTTTTT.

This clonotype occurred a few times. The chain uses TRBV15 and TRBJ2-6; 8 bases fit TRBD1. Per the germline V gene, CDR1 is LNHNV and CDR2 is YYDKDF (reference sequence). The CDR3 covers 16 residues. V dropped 1 base and J dropped 2; count of bases not matched to a gene: 1. The CDR3 bases are TGTGCCACCAGCAGAGGACAGGGGACTGGGGCCAACGTCCTGACTTTC. Translated: CATSRGQGTGANVLTF.

The V and J genes are TRBV9 and TRBJ1-2, with D tentatively TRBD1 (6 bases). This CDR3 has 13 amino acids. Trimming removed 4 bases at V and 3 bases at J, with 10 bases between. Germline V CDR1 and CDR2: SGDLS, YYNGEE. The CDR3 region has the DNA TGTGCCAGCAGCTCAGGGGTTGACTATGGCTACACCTTC. It codes for CASSSGVDYGYTF.

Here the CDR3 reads CASSSWEGAGQPQHF. DNA of the CDR3: TGTGCCAGCAGCTCCTGGGAGGGGGCAGGCCAGCCCCAGCATTTT. The chain has TRBV7-2 and TRBJ1-5; 7 nucleotides agree with TRBD1. The J segment lost 7 bases and the V segment lost 4 bases, leaving 10 bases of the junction unmatched. This CDR3 has 15 amino acids. Germline-derived CDR1 and CDR2 are SGHTA and FQGNSA. The full variable domain, its missing parts supplied by reference TRBV7-2 and TRBJ1-5, is GAGVSQSPSNKVTEKGKDVELRCDPISGHTALYWYRQSLGQGLEFLIYFQGNSAPDKSGLPSDRFSAERTGGSVSTLTIQRTQQEDSAVYLCASSSWEGAGQPQHFGDGTRLSIL.

This clonotype was detected many times. The chain employs TRBV27 and TRBJ1-5; maybe TRBD1 (6 bases). Germline V lookup: CDR1 MNHEY, CDR2 SMNVEV (reference sequence). CDR3 size: 14 residues. V shed 6 bases and J shed 4 bases, with 13 bases lying between them. In DNA, the CDR3 is TGTGCCAGCAGCTCGACAGGTGGGAATCAGCCCCAGCATTTT. Translation: CASSSTGGNQPQHF.

This clonotype was seen at least ten times. V and J are TRBV6-1 and TRBJ2-3, with D tentatively TRBD1 or TRBD2 (6 bases each). The CDR3 consists of 13 residues. V was pared by 8 bases and J by 4 bases, with 13 bases between. CDR1 and CDR2 (germline): MNHNS, SASEGT. The chain's CDR3 is CASGGLGADTQYF. The CDR3 DNA follows: TGTGCCAGCGGGGGGCTAGGCGCAGATACGCAGTATTTT.

The rearrangement uses TRBV7-9 and TRBJ2-6; TRBD2 might be the D (6 bases). CDR3 length equals 17 residues. The V gene lost 5 bases and the J gene lost 2 bases, with 16 bases spanning the gap. Germline CDR1 and CDR2: SEHNR and FQNEAQ (reference sequence). CDR3 nucleotides: TGTGCCAGCAGCCCTACCGGAGGGGCAACTGGGGCCAACGTCCTGACTTTC. It yields the protein CASSPTGGATGANVLTF.

This clonotype occurred many times. The chain links TRBV4-3 to TRBJ2-5; D not certain. V was trimmed by 1 base and J by 1 base, leaving 7 bases between them. From germline, CDR1 is LGHNA and CDR2 YSLEER. The CDR3 length is 14 residues. CDR3 protein: CASSQGPGQETQYF. The DNA of the CDR3 is TGCGCCAGCAGCCAAGGACCAGGCCAAGAGACCCAGTACTTC.

The chain uses TRBV7-9 and TRBJ1-1; possible D gene TRBD1, 6 bases. The CDR3 runs to 11 residues. Germline V lookup: CDR1 SEHNR, CDR2 FQNEAQ (reference sequence). With 2 bases removed from V and 10 bases from J, the gap between germline ends came to 8 bases. CDR3: CASSLSRGAFF. The CDR3 coding sequence is TGTGCCAGCAGCTTAAGCAGGGGAGCTTTCTTT.

In its sample, this clonotype was seen a few times. The rearrangement uses TRBV20-1 and TRBJ2-3; D is possibly TRBD2 (7 bases). V dropped 0 bases and J dropped 1 base, with 20 bases sitting between them. Germline V gene lookup returns CDR1 DFQATT and CDR2 SNEGSKA (reference sequence). This CDR3 spans 18 amino acids. The CDR3 DNA is TGCAGTGCTAGAGATTTTGACGGGGGGCCGTACCGCACAGATACGCAGTATTTT. Its translation: CSARDFDGGPYRTDTQYF.

The CDR3 region is CATSEDRYHNEQFF. The CDR3 bases are TGTGCCACCAGTGAAGACAGGTACCACAATGAGCAGTTCTTC. J is TRBJ2-1 and V is TRBV24-1, with TRBD1 as a possible D gene (6 bases). V was shortened by 4 bases and J by 5 bases, with 11 bases between the two germline ends. CDR1 and CDR2 (germline): KGHDR, SFDVKD. This CDR3 spans 14 amino acids.

This clonotype was seen a few times. This rearrangement joins TRBV10-3 to TRBJ1-1; D might be TRBD1 (6 bases). CDR3 length: 18 residues. Trimming pared 2 bases from V and 1 base from J, leaving 20 bases between. Germline CDR1 reads ENHRY; CDR2 reads SYGVKD. The CDR3 DNA reads as TGTGCCATCAGTGAGAGGGGGGGTAGACGGAGGGAGAACACTGAAGCTTTCTTT. Protein: CAISERGGRRRENTEAFF.